This T cell receptor beta chain was captured in a study of beta chain features in type 1 diabetes. Study-wide findings and caveats: Compared to healthy donors, patients appeared to have naive, central memory and Treg TCRB repertoires that were more alike. Type 1 diabetes patients had TCRB CDR3s that were shorter (moderately but significantly so) in all four CD4+ subsets. Cells that show high TCR expression could be over-represented by cDNA sequencing.

This clone was detected a few times. Antigen specificity is unknown. CDR3 size: 16 residues. Germline V gives CDR1 SEHNR, CDR2 FQNEAQ (reference sequence). With V trimmed by 5 bases and J by 1 base, 7 bases remained unmatched. Expressed TCRB transcripts were sequenced after all isolated RNA was converted to cDNA. Clones were sequenced by immunoSEQ multiplex PCR, and TCRdb holds only the in-frame ones, with some missing. This table has 310,000 or so clones, around 10% appearing once. The sample taken for sequencing was naive CD4+ T cells from blood. V and J are TRBV7-9 and TRBJ2-3, with 9 positions matching TRBD2. This clonotype originated in a woman aged 25 to 39 in good health. In nucleotides, the CDR3 is TGTGCCAGCAGCCCCTCGGCGGGAGGGCGCACAGATACGCAGTATTTT. Amino acid sequence: CASSPSAGGRTDTQYF.